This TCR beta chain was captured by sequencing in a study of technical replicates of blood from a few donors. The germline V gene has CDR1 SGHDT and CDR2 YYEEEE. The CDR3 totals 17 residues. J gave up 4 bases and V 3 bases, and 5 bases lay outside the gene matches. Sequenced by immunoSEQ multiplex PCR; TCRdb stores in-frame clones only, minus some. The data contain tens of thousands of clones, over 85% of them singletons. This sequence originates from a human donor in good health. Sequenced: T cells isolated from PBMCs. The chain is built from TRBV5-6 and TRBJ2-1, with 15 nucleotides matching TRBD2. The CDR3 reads CASSSFGTSGRYNEQFF. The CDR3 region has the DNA TGTGCCAGCAGCTCCTTCGGGACTAGCGGGAGGTACAATGAGCAGTTCTTC. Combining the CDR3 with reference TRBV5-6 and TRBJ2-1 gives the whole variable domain DAGVTQSPTHLIKTRGQQVTLRCSPKSGHDTVSWYQQALGQGPQFIFQYYEEEERQRGNFPDRFSGHQFPNYSSELNVNALLLGDSALYLCASSSFGTSGRYNEQFFGPGTRLTVL.